The present TCR beta chain was sequenced within a study of shared clonotypes between healthy human individuals. Naive CD8 cells, CD45RO-negative and positively selected for CCR7, excluded terminally differentiated effector memory CD45RA+ cells. Comments on this clone: Its specificity is unknown.

It was 150 to 250 ng DNA, 25,000 to 35,000 T cell genomes, that sorted-subset replicate PCRs used. TCRdb keeps only in-frame clones here, not all; method: immunoSEQ multiplex PCR. The table shows about 2.2 million clones, with around 93% occurring only once. V was trimmed by 0 bases and J by 3 bases, leaving 15 bases between them. The CDR3 has 16 amino acids. Germline assignment: CDR1 SGHAT and CDR2 FQNNGV. Study-wide points: Only blood underwent sampling, and tissue repertoires likely differ. The authors expected sequencing depth to affect clonotype sharing among donors. Having only a few donors restricted how much genetic and exposure-history diversity was captured.

The TCR originated in a man aged 18 to 35 in good health. Some clones in this sample may be carry-over from other donors' samples. The V and J genes are TRBV11-2 and TRBJ2-7, with D possibly being TRBD1 or TRBD2 (5 bases each). Specimen: naive CD8+ T cells from PBMCs. CDR3: CASSLDLGRAVYEQYF. CDR3 DNA: TGTGCCAGCAGCTTAGATTTGGGACGGGCGGTCTACGAGCAGTACTTC.